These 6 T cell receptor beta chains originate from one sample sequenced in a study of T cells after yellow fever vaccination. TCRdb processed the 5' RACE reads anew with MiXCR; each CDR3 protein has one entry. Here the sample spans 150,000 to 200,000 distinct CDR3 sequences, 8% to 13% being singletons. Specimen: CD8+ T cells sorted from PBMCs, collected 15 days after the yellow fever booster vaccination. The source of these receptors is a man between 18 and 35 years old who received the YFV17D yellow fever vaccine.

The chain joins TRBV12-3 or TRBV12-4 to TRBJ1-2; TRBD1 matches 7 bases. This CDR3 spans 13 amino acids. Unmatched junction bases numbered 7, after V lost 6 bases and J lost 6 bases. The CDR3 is CASRAIGGDGYTF. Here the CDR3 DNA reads TGTGCCAGCAGGGCTATAGGGGGCGATGGCTACACCTTC.

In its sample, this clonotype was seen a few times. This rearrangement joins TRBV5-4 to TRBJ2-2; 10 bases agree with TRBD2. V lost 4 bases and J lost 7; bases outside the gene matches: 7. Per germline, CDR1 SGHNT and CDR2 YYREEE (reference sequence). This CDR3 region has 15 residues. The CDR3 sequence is CASSTTGLANGELFF. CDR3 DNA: TGTGCCAGCAGCACAACGGGACTAGCGAACGGGGAGCTGTTTTTT.

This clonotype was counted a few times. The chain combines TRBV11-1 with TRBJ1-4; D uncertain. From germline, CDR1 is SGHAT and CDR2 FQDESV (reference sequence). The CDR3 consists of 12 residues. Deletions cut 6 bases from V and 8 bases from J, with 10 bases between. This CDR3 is CASRMGREKLFF. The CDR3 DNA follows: TGTGCCAGCAGAATGGGTCGGGAAAAACTGTTTTTT.

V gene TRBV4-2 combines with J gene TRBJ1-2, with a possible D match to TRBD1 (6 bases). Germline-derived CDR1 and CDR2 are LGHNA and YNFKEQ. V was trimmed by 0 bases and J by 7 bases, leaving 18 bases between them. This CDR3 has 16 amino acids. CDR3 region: CASSQDFQGSTGGYTF. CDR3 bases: TGTGCCAGCAGCCAAGATTTTCAGGGGTCTACCGGTGGCTACACCTTC.

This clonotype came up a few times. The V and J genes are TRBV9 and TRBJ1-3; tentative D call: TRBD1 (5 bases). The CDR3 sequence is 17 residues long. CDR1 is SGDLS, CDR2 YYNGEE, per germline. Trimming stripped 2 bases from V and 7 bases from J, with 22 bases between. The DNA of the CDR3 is TGTGCCAGCAGCGTCGCCCCGGCTTCGGGACCGAGGAACACCATATATTTT. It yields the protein CASSVAPASGPRNTIYF.

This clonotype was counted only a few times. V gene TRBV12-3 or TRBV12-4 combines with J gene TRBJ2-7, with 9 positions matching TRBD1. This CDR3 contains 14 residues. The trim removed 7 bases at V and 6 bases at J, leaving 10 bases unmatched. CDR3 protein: CASTPGDRAGEQYF. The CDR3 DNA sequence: TGTGCCAGCACCCCCGGGGACAGGGCCGGCGAGCAGTACTTC.